This T cell receptor beta chain was profiled in a study of blood T cell repertoires in COVID-19 (TCRdb year 2020). Study-wide context: Collaborator samples came from the United States, Italy and Spain and covered acute and convalescent phases of COVID-19. The prospective study material was composed of cDNA or gDNA derived from T cells, B-cell-depleted T cells, or PBMCs. Subjects who had been exposed to COVID-19, were actively infected with it, or had recovered from it provided the deeply sampled blood TCRbeta repertoires that made up the dataset. The repertoires were released in a freely available public database meant as a resource for research on the immune response to SARS-CoV-2. Samples were obtained from the ongoing ImmuneRACE study (first 160 participants) and from 1,254 subjects provided by 6 global collaborators. A de-identified subject ID, COVID-19 status, age in years and sex were almost always included in the sample metadata. Where HLA class I and class II types were available, the types were taken from metadata supplied by the sample provider, not from assay-based typing. The research as a whole found: How much clinical and demographic metadata was included differed by source and by participant, and the metadata was provided uncurated.

This clone showed up just once. The clone's antigen remains unknown. No base quality values were provided; no much bigger clone lies one nucleotide off. The germline V gene yields SNHLY for CDR1 and FYNNEI for CDR2. V gives up 3 bases and J gives up 1 base, and the segment between their germline ends measures 13 bases. The CDR3 starts with the cysteine, ends with the phenylalanine, and has 16 residues. Here the CDR3 DNA is all that survives: 48 bases in frame from base 1. The immunoSEQ Assay, a bias-controlled multiplex PCR, was used to amplify TCRbeta CDR3 regions from genomic DNA. On the study's bioinformatics: Within the assay, amplification of reference gene primers was used to estimate how many nucleated cells each sample contained. To quantify the absolute abundance of each unique TCRbeta CDR3 rearrangement, sequence reads were collapsed and filtered. For each sample, productive Simpson clonality was calculated as the square root of Simpson's diversity index over productive rearrangements. TCRdb carries this immuneACCESS record with in-frame sequences only. Its versions omit some clonotypes, under half of them owing to an unresolved V gene in the studies checked, with the rest unexplained. V and J calls plus clone size are reproduced from that table; the DNA served to infer D and trimming. For this sample there are about half a million clones; roughly 89% appear just once. The top ten clones comprise around 0.95% of the sample.

One collaborating source in Seattle enrolled patients while the patients were actively infected and followed the patients over time throughout the course of disease. The collaborating institutions used their own protocols to collect whole blood in K2EDTA tubes. For TCRbeta analysis, collaborators shipped samples as frozen whole blood, isolated PBMCs, or DNA extracted from either of those sample types. This TCR came from a man aged 18 to 29 with COVID-19, enrolled during active disease. The sequencing input was peripheral blood. This chain is built from TRBV2 and TRBJ2-1; TRBD1 is possibly the D segment (6 matching bases). The DNA sequence is given as TGTGCCAGCAGTGAGCTCCGAACAGGGTCCTACAATGAGCAGTTCTTC. Its protein reads: CASSELRTGSYNEQFF.